This T cell receptor beta chain was profiled in a study of regulatory T cells in long-lasting Graves disease. Study-wide points: Fewer public clonotypes were shared by new patients (roughly 970) than by persistent patients (around 2,900).

As concerns this clonotype: Its cognate antigen is unknown.

Extracted PBMC RNA gave rise to the TCR library. Graves' disease diagnosis followed American Thyroid Association guidelines. As collected, the peripheral blood samples measured 7.5 to 10 milliliters each and went into EDTA tubes. V was pared by 4 bases and J by 5 bases, with 8 bases between. The CDR3 length is 12 residues. Germline lookup yields CDR1 LGHDT and CDR2 YNNKEL (reference sequence). TCRdb redid the calling of the reads with MiXCR, one entry per CDR3 protein. The table includes 1,500 to 2,000 distinct CDR3 sequences, approximately 84% detected once. The source of this sequence is a woman aged 18 to 35 with Graves disease. Sequenced here: peripheral blood mononuclear cells (PBMCs), sampled with antithyroid drug treatment, in newly diagnosed or persistent Graves disease (not recorded which). This chain connects TRBV3-1 to TRBJ1-2; D is perhaps TRBD1 (6 bases). Here the CDR3 DNA reads TGTGCCAGCAGCCCGGACAGTTATGGCTACACCTTC. The encoded protein is CASSPDSYGYTF.